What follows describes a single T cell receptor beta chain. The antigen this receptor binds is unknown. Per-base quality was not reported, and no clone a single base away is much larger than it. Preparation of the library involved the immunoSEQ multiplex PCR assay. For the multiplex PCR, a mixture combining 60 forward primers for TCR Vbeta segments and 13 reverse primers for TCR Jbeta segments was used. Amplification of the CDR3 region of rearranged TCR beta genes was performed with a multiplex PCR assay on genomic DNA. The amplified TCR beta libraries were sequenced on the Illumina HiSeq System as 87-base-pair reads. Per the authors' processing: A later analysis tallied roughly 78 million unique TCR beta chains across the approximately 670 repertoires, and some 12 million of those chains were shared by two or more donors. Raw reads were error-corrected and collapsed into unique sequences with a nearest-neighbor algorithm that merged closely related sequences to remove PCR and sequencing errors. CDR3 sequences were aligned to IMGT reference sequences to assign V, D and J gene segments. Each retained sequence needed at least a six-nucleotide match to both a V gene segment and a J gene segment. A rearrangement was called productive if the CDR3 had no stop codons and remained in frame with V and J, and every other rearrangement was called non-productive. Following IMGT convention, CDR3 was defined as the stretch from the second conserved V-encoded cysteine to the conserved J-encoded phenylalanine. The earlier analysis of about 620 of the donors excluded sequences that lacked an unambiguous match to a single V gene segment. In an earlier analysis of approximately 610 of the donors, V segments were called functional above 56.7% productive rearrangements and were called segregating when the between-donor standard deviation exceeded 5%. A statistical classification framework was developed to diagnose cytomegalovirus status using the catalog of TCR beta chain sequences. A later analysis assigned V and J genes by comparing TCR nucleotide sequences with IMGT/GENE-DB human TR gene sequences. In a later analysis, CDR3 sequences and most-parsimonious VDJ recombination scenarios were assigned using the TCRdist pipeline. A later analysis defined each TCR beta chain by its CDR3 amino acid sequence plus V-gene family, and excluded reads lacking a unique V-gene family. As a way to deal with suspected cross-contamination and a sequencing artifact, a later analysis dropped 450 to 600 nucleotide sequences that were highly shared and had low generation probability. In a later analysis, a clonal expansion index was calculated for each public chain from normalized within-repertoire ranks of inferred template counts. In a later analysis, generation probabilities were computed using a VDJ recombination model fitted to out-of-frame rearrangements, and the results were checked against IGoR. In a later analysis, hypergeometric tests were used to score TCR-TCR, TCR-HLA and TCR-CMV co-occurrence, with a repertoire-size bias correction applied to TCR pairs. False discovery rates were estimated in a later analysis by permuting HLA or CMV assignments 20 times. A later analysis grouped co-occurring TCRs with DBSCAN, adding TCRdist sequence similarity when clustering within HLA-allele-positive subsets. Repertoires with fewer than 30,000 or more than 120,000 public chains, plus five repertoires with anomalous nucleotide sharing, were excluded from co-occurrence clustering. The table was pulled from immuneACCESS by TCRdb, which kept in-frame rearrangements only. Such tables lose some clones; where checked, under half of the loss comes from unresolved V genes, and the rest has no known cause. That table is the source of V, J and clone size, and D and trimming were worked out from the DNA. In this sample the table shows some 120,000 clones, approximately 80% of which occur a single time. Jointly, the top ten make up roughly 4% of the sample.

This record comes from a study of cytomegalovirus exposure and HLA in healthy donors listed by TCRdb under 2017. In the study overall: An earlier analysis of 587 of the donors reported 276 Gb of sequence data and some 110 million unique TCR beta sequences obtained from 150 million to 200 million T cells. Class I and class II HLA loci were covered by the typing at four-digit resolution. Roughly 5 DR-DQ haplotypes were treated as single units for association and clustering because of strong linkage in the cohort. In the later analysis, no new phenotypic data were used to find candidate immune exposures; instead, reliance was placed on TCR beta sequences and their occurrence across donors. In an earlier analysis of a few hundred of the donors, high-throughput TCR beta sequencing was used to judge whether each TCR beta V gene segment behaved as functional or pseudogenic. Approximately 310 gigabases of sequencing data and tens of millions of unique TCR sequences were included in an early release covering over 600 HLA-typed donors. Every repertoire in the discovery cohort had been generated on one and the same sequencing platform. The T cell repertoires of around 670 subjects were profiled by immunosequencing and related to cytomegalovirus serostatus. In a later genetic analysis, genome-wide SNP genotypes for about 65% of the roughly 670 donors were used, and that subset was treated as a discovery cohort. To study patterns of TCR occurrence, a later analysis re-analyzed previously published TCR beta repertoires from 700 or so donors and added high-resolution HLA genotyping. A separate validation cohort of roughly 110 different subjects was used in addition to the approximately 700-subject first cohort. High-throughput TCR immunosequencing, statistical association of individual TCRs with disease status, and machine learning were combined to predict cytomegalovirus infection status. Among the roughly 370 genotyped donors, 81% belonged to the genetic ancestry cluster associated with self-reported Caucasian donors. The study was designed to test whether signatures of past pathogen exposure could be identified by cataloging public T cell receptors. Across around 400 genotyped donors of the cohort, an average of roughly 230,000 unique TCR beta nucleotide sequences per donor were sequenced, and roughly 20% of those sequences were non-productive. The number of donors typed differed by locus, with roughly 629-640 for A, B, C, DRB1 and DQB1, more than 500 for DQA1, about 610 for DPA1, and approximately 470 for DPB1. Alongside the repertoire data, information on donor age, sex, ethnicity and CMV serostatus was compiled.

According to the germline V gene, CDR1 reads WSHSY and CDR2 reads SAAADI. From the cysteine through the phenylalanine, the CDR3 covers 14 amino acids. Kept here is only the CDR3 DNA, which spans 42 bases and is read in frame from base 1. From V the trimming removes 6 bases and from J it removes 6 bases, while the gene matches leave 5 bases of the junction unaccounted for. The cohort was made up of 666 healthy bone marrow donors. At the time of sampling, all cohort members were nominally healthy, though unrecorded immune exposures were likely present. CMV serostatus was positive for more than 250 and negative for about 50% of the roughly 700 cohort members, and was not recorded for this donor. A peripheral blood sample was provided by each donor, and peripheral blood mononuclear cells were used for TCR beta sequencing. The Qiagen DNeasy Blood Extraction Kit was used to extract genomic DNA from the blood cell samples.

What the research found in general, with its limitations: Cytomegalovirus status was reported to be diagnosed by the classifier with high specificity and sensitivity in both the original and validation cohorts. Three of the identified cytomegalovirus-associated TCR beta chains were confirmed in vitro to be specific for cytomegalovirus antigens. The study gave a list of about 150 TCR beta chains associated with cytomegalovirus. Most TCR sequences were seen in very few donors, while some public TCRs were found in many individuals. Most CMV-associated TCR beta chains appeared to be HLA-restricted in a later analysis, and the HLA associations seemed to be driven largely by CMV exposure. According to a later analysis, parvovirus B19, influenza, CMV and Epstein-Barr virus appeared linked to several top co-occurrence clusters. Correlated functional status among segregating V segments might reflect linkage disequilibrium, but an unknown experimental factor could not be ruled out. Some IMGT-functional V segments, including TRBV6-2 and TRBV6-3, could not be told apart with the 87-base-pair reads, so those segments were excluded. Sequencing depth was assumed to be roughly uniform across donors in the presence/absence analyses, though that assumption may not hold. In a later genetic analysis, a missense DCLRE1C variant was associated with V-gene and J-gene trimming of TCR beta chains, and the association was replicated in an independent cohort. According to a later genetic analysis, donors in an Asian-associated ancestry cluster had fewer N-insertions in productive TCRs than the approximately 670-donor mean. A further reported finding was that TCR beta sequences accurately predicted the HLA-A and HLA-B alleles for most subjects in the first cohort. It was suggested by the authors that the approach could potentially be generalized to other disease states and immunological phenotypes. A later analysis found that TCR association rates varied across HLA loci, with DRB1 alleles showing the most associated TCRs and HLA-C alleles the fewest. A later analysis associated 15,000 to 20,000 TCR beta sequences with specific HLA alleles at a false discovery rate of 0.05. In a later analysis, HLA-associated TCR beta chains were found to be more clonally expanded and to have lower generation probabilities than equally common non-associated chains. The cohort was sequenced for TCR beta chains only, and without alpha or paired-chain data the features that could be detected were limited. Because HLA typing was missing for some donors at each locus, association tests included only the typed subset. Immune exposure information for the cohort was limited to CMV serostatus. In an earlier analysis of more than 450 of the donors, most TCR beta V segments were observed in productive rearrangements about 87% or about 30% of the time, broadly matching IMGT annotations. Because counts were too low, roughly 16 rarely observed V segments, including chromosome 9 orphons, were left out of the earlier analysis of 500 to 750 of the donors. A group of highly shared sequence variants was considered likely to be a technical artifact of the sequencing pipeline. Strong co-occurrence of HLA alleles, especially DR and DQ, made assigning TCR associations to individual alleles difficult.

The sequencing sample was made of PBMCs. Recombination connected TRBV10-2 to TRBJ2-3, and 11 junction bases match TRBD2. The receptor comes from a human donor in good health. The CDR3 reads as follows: CASRVAGGRDTQYF. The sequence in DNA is TGCGCCAGCAGGGTAGCGGGAGGGCGGGATACGCAGTATTTT.